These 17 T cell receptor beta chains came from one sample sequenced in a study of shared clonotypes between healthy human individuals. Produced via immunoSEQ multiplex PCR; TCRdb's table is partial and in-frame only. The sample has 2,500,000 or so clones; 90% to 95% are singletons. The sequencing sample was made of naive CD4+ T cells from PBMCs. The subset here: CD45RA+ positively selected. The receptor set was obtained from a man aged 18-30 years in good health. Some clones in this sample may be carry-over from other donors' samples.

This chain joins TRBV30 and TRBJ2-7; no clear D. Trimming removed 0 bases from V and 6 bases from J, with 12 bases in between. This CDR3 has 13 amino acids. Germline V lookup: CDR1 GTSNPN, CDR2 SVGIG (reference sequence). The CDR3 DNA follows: TGTGCCTGGAGTGTAACCCAGGTAGGCGAGCAGTACTTC. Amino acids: CAWSVTQVGEQYF. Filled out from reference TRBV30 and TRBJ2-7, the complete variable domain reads SQTIHQWPATLVQPVGSPLSLECTVEGTSNPNLYWYRQAAGRGLQLLFYSVGIGQISSEVPQNLSASRPQDRQFILSSKKLLLSDSGFYLCAWSVTQVGEQYFGPGTRLTVT.

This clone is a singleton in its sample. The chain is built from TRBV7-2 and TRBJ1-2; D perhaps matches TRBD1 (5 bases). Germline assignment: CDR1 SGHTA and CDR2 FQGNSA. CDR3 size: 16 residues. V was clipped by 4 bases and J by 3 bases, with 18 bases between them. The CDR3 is CASSSPFGGVDYGYTF. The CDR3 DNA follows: TGTGCCAGCAGCTCCCCTTTCGGGGGAGTGGACTATGGCTACACCTTC.

The CDR3 DNA follows: TGTGCCAGCAGTCGTGGCGGGAGCCCCTACAATGAGCAGTTCTTC. Amino acids: CASSRGGSPYNEQFF. The J gene is TRBJ2-1, the V gene TRBV28; 7 bases match TRBD2. V shed 5 bases and J 2 bases; nucleotides not matched to a gene: 6. The CDR3 is 15 amino acids. CDR1 and CDR2 from the germline V gene are MDHEN and SYDVKM.

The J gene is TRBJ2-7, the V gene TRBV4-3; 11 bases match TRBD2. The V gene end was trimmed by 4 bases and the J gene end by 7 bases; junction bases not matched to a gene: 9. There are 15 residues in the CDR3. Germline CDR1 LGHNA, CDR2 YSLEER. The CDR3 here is CASSRRLAGPGEQYF. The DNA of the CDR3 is TGCGCCAGCAGCCGAAGACTAGCGGGACCGGGTGAGCAGTACTTC.

CDR3 amino acids: CASSFTPGSSYEQYF. In DNA form, the CDR3 reads TGTGCCAGCAGTTTTACCCCAGGGTCCTCCTACGAGCAGTACTTC. The V call is TRBV27, the J call TRBJ2-7; D might be TRBD1 (5 bases). This CDR3 is 15 amino acids long. Deletions cut 3 bases from V and 0 bases from J, with 12 bases between. CDR1 MNHEY and CDR2 SMNVEV come from the germline V gene (reference sequence).

The CDR3 here is CAWSAGSSSGNTIYF. The CDR3, as DNA: TGTGCCTGGAGTGCCGGCAGCAGCTCTGGAAACACCATATATTTT. The chain combines TRBV30 with TRBJ1-3; D uncertain. Germline V gene sequence: CDR1 GTSNPN, CDR2 SVGIG (reference sequence). The CDR3 covers 15 residues. V lost 1 base and J lost 0, with 10 bases in between.

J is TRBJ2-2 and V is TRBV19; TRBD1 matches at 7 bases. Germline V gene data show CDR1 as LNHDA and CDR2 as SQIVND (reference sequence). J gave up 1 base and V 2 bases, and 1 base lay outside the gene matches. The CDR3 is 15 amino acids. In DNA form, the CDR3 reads TGTGCCAGTAGTATACAGGGGGTGAACACCGGGGAGCTGTTTTTT. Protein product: CASSIQGVNTGELFF.

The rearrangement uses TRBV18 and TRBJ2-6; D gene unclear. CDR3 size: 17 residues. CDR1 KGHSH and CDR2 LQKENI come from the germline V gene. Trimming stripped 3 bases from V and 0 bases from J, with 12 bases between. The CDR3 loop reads CASSPALRSSGANVLTF. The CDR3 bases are TGTGCCAGCTCACCGGCGCTTCGTAGCTCTGGGGCCAACGTCCTGACTTTC.

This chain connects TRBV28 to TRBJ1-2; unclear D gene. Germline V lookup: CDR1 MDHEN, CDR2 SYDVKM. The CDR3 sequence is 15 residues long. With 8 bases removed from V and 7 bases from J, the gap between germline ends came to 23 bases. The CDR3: CASGSFIRNRRGYTF. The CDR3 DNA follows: TGTGCCAGCGGGAGTTTCATCCGGAATCGACGTGGCTACACCTTC.

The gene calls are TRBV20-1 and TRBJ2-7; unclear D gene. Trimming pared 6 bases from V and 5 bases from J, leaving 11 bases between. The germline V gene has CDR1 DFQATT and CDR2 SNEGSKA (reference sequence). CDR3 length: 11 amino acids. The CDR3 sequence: CSAVERHEQYF. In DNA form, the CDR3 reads TGCAGTGCGGTAGAGAGGCACGAGCAGTACTTC.

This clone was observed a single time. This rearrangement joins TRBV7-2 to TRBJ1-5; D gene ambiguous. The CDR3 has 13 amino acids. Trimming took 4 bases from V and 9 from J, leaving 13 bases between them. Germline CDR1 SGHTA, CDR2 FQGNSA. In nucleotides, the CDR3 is TGTGCCAGCAGCTCCGACGGTGTTTGGCCCCAGCATTTT. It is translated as CASSSDGVWPQHF.

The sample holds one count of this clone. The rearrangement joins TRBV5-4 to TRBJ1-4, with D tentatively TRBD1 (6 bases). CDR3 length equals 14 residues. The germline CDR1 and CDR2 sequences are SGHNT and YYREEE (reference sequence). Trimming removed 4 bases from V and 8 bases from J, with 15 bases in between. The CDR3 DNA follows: TGTGCCAGCAGCGAGGACAGCCTGGGGGAAAAACTGTTTTTT. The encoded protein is CASSEDSLGEKLFF.

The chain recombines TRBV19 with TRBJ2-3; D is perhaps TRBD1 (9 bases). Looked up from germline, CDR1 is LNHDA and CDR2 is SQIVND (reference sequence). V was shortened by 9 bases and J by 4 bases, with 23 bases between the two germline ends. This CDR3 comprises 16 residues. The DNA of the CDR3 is TGTGCCAGGGACAGGGGATCAGCGGGAGTCGCAGATACGCAGTATTTT. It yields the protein CARDRGSAGVADTQYF. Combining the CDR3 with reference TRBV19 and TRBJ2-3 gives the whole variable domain DGGITQSPKYLFRKEGQNVTLSCEQNLNHDAMYWYRQDPGQGLRLIYYSQIVNDFQKGDIAEGYSVSREKKESFPLTVTSAQKNPTAFYLCARDRGSAGVADTQYFGPGTRLTVL.

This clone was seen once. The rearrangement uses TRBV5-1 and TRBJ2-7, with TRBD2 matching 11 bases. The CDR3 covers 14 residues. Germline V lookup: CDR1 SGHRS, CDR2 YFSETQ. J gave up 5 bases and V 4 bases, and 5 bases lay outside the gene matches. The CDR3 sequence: CASSPGLADDEQYF. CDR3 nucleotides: TGCGCCAGCAGCCCGGGACTAGCGGACGACGAGCAGTACTTC.

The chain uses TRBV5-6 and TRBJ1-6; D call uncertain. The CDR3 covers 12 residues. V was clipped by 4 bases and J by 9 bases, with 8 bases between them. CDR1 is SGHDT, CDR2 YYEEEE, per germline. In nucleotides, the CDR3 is TGTGCCAGCAGCGCCAGTGCTTCACCCCTCCACTTT. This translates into CASSASASPLHF.

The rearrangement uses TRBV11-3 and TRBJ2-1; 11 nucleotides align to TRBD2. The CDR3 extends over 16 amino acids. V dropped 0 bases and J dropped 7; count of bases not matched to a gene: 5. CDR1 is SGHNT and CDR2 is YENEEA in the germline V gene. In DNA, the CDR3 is TGTGCCAGCAGCTTAGATCTAGCGGGGGGCGTTAATGAGCAGTTCTTC. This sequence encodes CASSLDLAGGVNEQFF.

The CDR3 nucleotides read TGCGCCAGCAGCTTGTTGGCACTTAGCACAGATACGCAGTATTTT. This gives the protein CASSLLALSTDTQYF. The V call is TRBV5-1, the J call TRBJ2-3, with D unclear. Germline CDR1 SGHRS, CDR2 YFSETQ. The CDR3 is 15 residues long. Trimming removed 1 base at V and 0 bases at J, with 9 bases between.